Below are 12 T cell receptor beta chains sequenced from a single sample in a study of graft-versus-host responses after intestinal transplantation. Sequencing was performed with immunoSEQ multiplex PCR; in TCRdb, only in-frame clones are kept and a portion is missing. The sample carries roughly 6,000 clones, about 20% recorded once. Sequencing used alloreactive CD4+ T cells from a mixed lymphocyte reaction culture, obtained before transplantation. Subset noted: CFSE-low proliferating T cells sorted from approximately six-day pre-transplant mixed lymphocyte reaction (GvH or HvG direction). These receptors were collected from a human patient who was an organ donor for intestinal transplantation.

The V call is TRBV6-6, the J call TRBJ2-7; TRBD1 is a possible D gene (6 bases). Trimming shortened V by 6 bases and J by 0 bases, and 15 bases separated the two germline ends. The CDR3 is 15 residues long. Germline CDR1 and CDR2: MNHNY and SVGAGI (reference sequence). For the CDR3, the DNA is TGTGCCAGCAGATCTCCAGGACAGTCCTCCTACGAGCAGTACTTC. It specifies CASRSPGQSSYEQYF.

The CDR3 DNA sequence: TGTGCCAGCAGTAACTGTAGCTCCTATAATTCACCCCTCCACTTT. Its protein is CASSNCSSYNSPLHF. The J gene is TRBJ1-6, the V gene TRBV27; D ambiguous. The germline gives CDR1 MNHEY, CDR2 SMNVEV (reference sequence). The V end lost 5 bases, the J end lost 0 bases, and 8 bases lay between the germline ends. The length of the CDR3 is 15 residues.

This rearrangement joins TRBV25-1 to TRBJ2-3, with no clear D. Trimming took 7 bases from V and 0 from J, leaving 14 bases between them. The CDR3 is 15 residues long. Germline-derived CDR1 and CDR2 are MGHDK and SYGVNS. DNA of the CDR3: TGTGCCAGCACCCGCACGGGCGTTAGCACAGATACGCAGTATTTT. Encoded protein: CASTRTGVSTDTQYF.

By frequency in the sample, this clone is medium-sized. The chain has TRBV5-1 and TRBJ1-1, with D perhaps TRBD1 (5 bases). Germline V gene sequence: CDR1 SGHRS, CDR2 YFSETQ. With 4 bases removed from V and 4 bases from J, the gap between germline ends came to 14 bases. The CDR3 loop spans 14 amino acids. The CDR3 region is CASSRIGGGTEAFF. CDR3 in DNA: TGCGCCAGCAGCAGGATTGGGGGTGGCACTGAAGCTTTCTTT.

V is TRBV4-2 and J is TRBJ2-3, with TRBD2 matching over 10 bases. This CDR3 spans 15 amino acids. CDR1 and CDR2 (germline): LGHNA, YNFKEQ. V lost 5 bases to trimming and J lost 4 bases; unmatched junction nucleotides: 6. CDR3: CASSFSGGASDTQYF. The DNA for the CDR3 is TGTGCCAGCAGCTTCAGCGGGGGGGCCTCAGATACGCAGTATTTT.

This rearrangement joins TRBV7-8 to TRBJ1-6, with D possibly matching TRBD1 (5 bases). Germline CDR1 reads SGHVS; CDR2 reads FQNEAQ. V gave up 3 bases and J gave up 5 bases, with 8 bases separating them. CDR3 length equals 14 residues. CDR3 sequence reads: CASSLGTDNSPLHF. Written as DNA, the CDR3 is TGTGCCAGCAGCTTGGGGACGGATAATTCACCCCTCCACTTT.

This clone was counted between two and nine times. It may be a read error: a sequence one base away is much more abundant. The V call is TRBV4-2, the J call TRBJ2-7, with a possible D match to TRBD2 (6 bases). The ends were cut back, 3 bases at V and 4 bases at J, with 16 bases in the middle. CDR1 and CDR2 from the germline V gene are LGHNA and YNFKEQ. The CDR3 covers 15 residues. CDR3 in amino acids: CASSHGGLAPYEQYF. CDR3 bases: TGTGCCAGCAGCCATGGCGGGCTAGCGCCTTACGAGCAGTACTTC.

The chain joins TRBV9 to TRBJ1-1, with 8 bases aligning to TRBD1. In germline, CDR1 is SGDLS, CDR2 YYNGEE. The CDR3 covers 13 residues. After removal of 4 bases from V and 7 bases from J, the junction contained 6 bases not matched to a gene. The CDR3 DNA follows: TGTGCCAGCAGCCCCCGGACAGGGTTTGAAGCTTTCTTT. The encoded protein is CASSPRTGFEAFF.

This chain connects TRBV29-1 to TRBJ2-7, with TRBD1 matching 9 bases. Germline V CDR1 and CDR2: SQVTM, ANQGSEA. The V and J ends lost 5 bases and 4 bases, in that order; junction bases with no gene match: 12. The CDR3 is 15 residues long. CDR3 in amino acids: CSVSITQGALYEQYF. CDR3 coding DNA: TGCAGCGTTTCTATTACACAGGGGGCGTTGTACGAGCAGTACTTC.

The CDR3 is CASSLWTPYNEQFF. CDR3 in DNA: TGTGCCAGCAGCTTATGGACGCCTTACAATGAGCAGTTCTTC. The chain couples TRBV7-9 to TRBJ2-1; D remains ambiguous. Trimming shortened V by 2 bases and J by 4 bases, and 9 bases separated the two germline ends. Germline CDR1 and CDR2: SEHNR and FQNEAQ (reference sequence). The CDR3 is made up of 14 amino acids.

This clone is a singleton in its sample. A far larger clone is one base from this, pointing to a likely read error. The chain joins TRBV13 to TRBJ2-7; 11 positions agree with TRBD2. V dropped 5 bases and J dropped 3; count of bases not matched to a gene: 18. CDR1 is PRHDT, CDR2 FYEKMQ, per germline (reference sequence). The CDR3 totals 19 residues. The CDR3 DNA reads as TGTGCCAGCAGCCCTCGACTAGCGGGGAGGCCCACCCTCAACTACGAGCAGTACTTC. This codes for CASSPRLAGRPTLNYEQYF.

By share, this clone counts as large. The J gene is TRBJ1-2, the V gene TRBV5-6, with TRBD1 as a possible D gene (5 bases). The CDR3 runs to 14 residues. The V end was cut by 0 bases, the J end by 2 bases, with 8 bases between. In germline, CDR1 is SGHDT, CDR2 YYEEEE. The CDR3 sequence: CASSLEGRNYGYTF. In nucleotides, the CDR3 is TGTGCCAGCAGCTTGGAGGGGAGGAACTATGGCTACACCTTC. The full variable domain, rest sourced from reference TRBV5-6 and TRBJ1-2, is DAGVTQSPTHLIKTRGQQVTLRCSPKSGHDTVSWYQQALGQGPQFIFQYYEEEERQRGNFPDRFSGHQFPNYSSELNVNALLLGDSALYLCASSLEGRNYGYTFGSGTRLTVV.